These 16 T cell receptor beta chains were sequenced from one sample in a study of CD8+ T cells in alopecia areata. Investigators isolated RNA and reverse transcribed it into cDNA to act as the sequencing template. Using immunoSEQ multiplex PCR, the repertoire was profiled, and TCRdb retains in-frame clones only, with some absent. The repertoire consists of approximately 150,000 clones, with more than 40% occurring once and the leading ten covering roughly 6.8%. The sequenced material came from CD4+ T cells sorted from blood. Source of these receptors: a human donor with alopecia areata.

This sequence joins TRBV29-1 and TRBJ2-3, with TRBD1 matching 8 bases. The CDR3 covers 13 residues. Germline CDR1 SQVTM, CDR2 ANQGSEA. With V trimmed by 4 bases and J by 8 bases, 8 bases remained unmatched. The CDR3 nucleotides read TGCAGCGTTGGAAGCAGGGGGCAGGGTACGCAGTATTTT. Amino acids: CSVGSRGQGTQYF.

The CDR3: CSVEDQPTNYGYTF. The CDR3 DNA reads TGCAGCGTTGAAGATCAGCCTACTAACTATGGCTACACCTTC. The rearrangement uses TRBV29-1 and TRBJ1-2; D call uncertain. Germline V gene sequence: CDR1 SQVTM, CDR2 ANQGSEA. The CDR3 runs to 14 residues. Trimming took 0 bases from V and 0 from J, leaving 8 bases between them.

The rearrangement links TRBV30 to TRBJ1-1; D perhaps matches TRBD1 (5 bases). The length of the CDR3 is 12 residues. V gave up 8 bases and J gave up 3 bases, with 13 bases separating them. Germline lookup yields CDR1 GTSNPN and CDR2 SVGIG (reference sequence). The CDR3 is CARGSGHTEAFF. Here the CDR3 DNA reads TGTGCCCGAGGATCAGGGCACACTGAAGCTTTCTTT.

CDR3 coding DNA: TGCGCCAGCAGCTCCGGACAGGGGCCCTACGAGCAGTACTTC. It translates to CASSSGQGPYEQYF. The chain couples TRBV5-1 to TRBJ2-7; TRBD1 matches at 9 bases. CDR1 is SGHRS, CDR2 YFSETQ, per germline. Trimming took 3 bases from V and 2 from J; bases not matched to a gene: 3. The CDR3 loop spans 14 amino acids.

The chain links TRBV28 to TRBJ2-6; D may be TRBD2 (5 bases). Germline assignment: CDR1 MDHEN and CDR2 SYDVKM. The CDR3 spans 15 residues. V shed 3 bases and J shed 1 base, with 7 bases lying between them. CDR3 DNA sequence: TGTGCCAGCAGTTTGTCGGGGTCTGGGGCCAACGTCCTGACTTTC. Residues: CASSLSGSGANVLTF.

The chain joins TRBV5-1 to TRBJ2-1; 8 bases fit TRBD2. The CDR3 is made up of 12 amino acids. Germline CDR1 reads SGHRS; CDR2 reads YFSETQ. V shed 4 bases, J shed 13 bases, and the junction held 7 bases outside the gene matches. The CDR3: CASSPSGGPQFF. The CDR3 bases are TGCGCCAGCAGCCCCTCGGGAGGGCCCCAGTTCTTC.

The chain uses TRBV25-1 and TRBJ2-7; TRBD1 is a possible D gene (5 bases). This CDR3 comprises 13 residues. V lost 4 bases, J lost 2 bases, and 9 bases lay in between. The germline V gene has CDR1 MGHDK and CDR2 SYGVNS. The CDR3 here is CASSVAGPYEQYF. As DNA, the CDR3 is TGTGCCAGCAGTGTAGCAGGGCCCTACGAGCAGTACTTC.

This chain joins TRBV5-4 and TRBJ2-5; 7 nucleotides match TRBD2. CDR3 size: 15 residues. J was trimmed by 5 bases and V by 2 bases; bases with no gene match: 9. CDR1 SGHNT and CDR2 YYREEE come from the germline V gene (reference sequence). The CDR3 bases are TGTGCCAGCAGCTTTGGCGCGGGGGTAGTTGAGACCCAGTACTTC. This codes for CASSFGAGVVETQYF.

In this sample, this clone is medium-sized. The chain has TRBV18 and TRBJ1-4, with D unresolved. Trimming left V 2 bases short and J 5 bases short, with 15 bases between. CDR1 and CDR2 from the germline V gene are KGHSH and LQKENI. This CDR3 has 16 amino acids. CDR3 loop: CASSPNPPQTNEKLFF. The CDR3 DNA is TGTGCCAGCTCACCAAACCCCCCGCAGACGAATGAAAAACTGTTTTTT.

The chain carries TRBV29-1 and TRBJ1-1; D uncertain. This CDR3 spans 14 amino acids. V was shortened by 5 bases and J by 1 base, with 14 bases between the two germline ends. Germline assignment: CDR1 SQVTM and CDR2 ANQGSEA. CDR3 nucleotides: TGCAGCGTTAGTCTAAAATTGGGGAACACTGAAGCTTTCTTT. It codes for CSVSLKLGNTEAFF.

The V call is TRBV27, the J call TRBJ2-7; unclear D gene. The length of the CDR3 is 13 residues. Trimming stripped 5 bases from V and 3 bases from J, with 11 bases between. In germline, CDR1 is MNHEY, CDR2 SMNVEV (reference sequence). The CDR3 reads CASSLEGRYEQYF. The CDR3 nucleotides read TGTGCCAGCAGTCTCGAAGGACGCTACGAGCAGTACTTC.

This clone was counted a few times. The chain employs TRBV4-1 and TRBJ2-5; unclear D gene. CDR1 MGHRA and CDR2 YSYEKL come from the germline V gene. Trimming cost V 0 bases and J 5 bases, with 7 bases left between them. There are 13 residues in the CDR3. The CDR3 reads CASSQDLRETQYF. The CDR3 DNA reads as TGCGCCAGCAGCCAAGATCTTCGCGAGACCCAGTACTTC.

This chain connects TRBV5-1 to TRBJ2-7, with D possibly matching TRBD1 (6 bases). CDR3 size: 15 residues. The germline V gene has CDR1 SGHRS and CDR2 YFSETQ. V lost 0 bases and J 1 base, leaving 11 bases between the germline ends. The CDR3 region is CASSLAYGTSYEQYF. CDR3 nucleotides: TGCGCCAGCAGCTTGGCCTATGGGACATCCTACGAGCAGTACTTC.

The chain links TRBV7-8 to TRBJ2-2; D uncertain. CDR1 and CDR2 from the germline V gene are SGHVS and FQNEAQ. V was cut by 3 bases and J by 1 base, with 6 bases left in between. The CDR3 is made up of 14 amino acids. CDR3 coding DNA: TGTGCCAGCAGCTTGTCTAAGAACACCGGGGAGCTGTTTTTT. Amino acid sequence: CASSLSKNTGELFF.

This clone has a handful of counts. This chain links TRBV4-1 with TRBJ1-2; the D gene is possibly TRBD1 (5 bases). CDR1 and CDR2 from the germline V gene are MGHRA and YSYEKL. With 4 bases removed from V and 4 bases from J, the gap between germline ends came to 13 bases. The CDR3 is 14 residues long. CDR3 coding DNA: TGCGCCAGCAGCCTTACAGGTTCCTTCTATGGCTACACCTTC. It specifies CASSLTGSFYGYTF.

This clone has a handful of counts. The CDR3 sequence is CASSLQETQYF. DNA of the CDR3: TGTGCCAGCAGTTTACAAGAGACCCAGTACTTC. V gene TRBV28 combines with J gene TRBJ2-5, with D hard to call. The CDR3 is 11 residues long. Trimming pared 2 bases from V and 2 bases from J, leaving 0 bases between. CDR1 and CDR2 from the germline V gene are MDHEN and SYDVKM.